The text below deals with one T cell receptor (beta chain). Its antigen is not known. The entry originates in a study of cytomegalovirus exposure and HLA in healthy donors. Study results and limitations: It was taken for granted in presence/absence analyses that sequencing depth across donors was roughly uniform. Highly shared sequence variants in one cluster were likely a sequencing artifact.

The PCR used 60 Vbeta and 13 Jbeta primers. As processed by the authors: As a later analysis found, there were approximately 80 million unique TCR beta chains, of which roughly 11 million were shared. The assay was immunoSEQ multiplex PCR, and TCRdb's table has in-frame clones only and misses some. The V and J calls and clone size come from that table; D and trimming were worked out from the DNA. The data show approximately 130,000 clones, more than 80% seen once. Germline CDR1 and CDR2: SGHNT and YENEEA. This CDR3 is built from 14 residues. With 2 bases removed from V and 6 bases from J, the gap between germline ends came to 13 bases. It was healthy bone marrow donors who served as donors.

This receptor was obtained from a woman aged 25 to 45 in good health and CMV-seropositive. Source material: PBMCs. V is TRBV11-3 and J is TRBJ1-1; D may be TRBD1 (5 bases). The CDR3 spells CASSLSRGNAEAFF. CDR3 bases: TGTGCCAGCAGCTTATCAAGGGGAAACGCTGAAGCTTTCTTT.